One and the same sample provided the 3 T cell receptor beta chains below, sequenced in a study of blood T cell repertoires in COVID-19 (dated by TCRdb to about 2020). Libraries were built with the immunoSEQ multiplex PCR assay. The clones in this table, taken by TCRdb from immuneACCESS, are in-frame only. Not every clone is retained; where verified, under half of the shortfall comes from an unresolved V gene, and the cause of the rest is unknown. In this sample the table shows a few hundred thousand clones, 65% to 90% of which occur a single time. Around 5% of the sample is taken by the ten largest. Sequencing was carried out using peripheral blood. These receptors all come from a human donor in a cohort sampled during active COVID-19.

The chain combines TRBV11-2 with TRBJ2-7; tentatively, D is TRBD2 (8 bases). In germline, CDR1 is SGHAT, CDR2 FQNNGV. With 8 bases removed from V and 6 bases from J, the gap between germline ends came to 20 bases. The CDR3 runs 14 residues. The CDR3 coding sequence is TGTGCCAGCTCTGGGACAGCGGGAGTCCCCGAGCAGTACTTC. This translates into CASSGTAGVPEQYF.

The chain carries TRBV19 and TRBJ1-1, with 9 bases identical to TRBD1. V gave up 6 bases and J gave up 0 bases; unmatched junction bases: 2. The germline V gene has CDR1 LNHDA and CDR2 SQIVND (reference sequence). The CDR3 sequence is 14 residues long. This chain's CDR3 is CASSRDRVNTEAFF. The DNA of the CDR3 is TGTGCCAGTAGCCGGGACAGGGTGAACACTGAAGCTTTCTTT.

In DNA, the CDR3 is TGTGCCAGCAGCTTCGGGGACAGGGCGAACACTGAAGCTTTCTTT. Protein sequence: CASSFGDRANTEAFF. V and J are TRBV11-1 and TRBJ1-1; 9 bases map to TRBD1. The ends lost 3 bases at V and 1 base at J; junction bases unmatched: 3. Germline lookup yields CDR1 SGHAT and CDR2 FQDESV (reference sequence). The CDR3 totals 15 residues.